A single TCR beta chain is shown here with its context. The target antigen is unknown. The CDR3 loop spans 11 amino acids. Germline-derived CDR1 and CDR2 are MNHEY and SVGAGI. J was trimmed by 2 bases and V by 11 bases; bases with no gene match: 2. This specimen belongs to a study of blood T cells in healthy people across ages. Study-wide results and caveats: Roughly linear age-related decline in beta diversity appeared, significant by age approximately 41.

A J-beta primer mix and a sample-barcoded 5' primer were used in a second PCR of roughly 6 to 12 cycles. All samples gave at least 2.5 million CDR3-containing paired-end reads. TCRdb itself ran the 5' RACE reads through MiXCR, one entry per CDR3 protein. Among 700,000 or so distinct CDR3 sequences, around a fifth were seen once, and the ten largest hold less than 25%. The material sequenced was blood. The V call is TRBV6-5, the J call TRBJ2-7; 8 bases line up with TRBD2. This receptor was taken from an older man in good health. The CDR3 here is CAAGRAYEQYV. In nucleotides, the CDR3 is TGTGCCGCCGGGAGGGCCTACGAGCAGTACGTC.